Below, 28 T cell receptor beta chains from the same sample are listed, as sequenced in a study of CD8 T cells in ankylosing spondylitis. MiXCR, applied by TCRdb to the 5' RACE reads, yields one record per CDR3 protein. The table has about 330,000 distinct CDR3 sequences, approximately 8.2% seen once. What these receptors recognize is not known. Study conclusions and caveats: Roughly eight highly homologous variants made up a TCR beta motif that seemed to typify ankylosing spondylitis blood.

The sample was blood, either unsorted or a sorted T cell fraction (not recorded which). These receptors originate from a male donor with ankylosing spondylitis.

This clonotype was seen more than once but under ten times. This chain uses TRBV20-1 with TRBJ2-1, with unresolved D. The CDR3 is made up of 15 amino acids. Trimming cost V 3 bases and J 0 bases, with 12 bases left between them. In germline, CDR1 is DFQATT, CDR2 SNEGSKA (reference sequence). The CDR3 protein is CSARSEWSSYNEQFF. In DNA form, the CDR3 reads TGCAGTGCTAGGTCTGAGTGGAGCTCCTACAATGAGCAGTTCTTC.

This clonotype came up many times. The CDR3 DNA reads TGCGCCAGCAGCTTGGCGACTGATACCTACGAGCAGTACTTC. Translation gives CASSLATDTYEQYF. The chain has TRBV5-1 and TRBJ2-7; D is ambiguous. The CDR3 extends over 14 amino acids. Deletions cut 0 bases from V and 2 bases from J, with 9 bases between. Looked up from germline, CDR1 is SGHRS and CDR2 is YFSETQ.

This clonotype was observed many times. The CDR3 coding sequence is TGCGCCAGCAGCTTGGATCAGGTCTACGAGCAGTACTTC. Protein product: CASSLDQVYEQYF. The rearrangement joins TRBV5-1 to TRBJ2-7, with D unclear. Trimming removed 0 bases at V and 3 bases at J, with 7 bases between. CDR1 is SGHRS, CDR2 YFSETQ, per germline. The CDR3 is made up of 13 amino acids. Filled out from reference TRBV5-1 and TRBJ2-7, the complete variable domain reads KAGVTQTPRYLIKTRGQQVTLSCSPISGHRSVSWYQQTPGQGLQFLFEYFSETQRNKGNFPGRFSGRQFSNSRSEMNVSTLELGDSALYLCASSLDQVYEQYFGPGTRLTVT.

This clonotype was observed a handful of times. J is TRBJ2-7 and V is TRBV12-3 or TRBV12-4; 10 nucleotides align to TRBD2. The J segment lost 4 bases and the V segment lost 6 bases, leaving 6 bases of the junction unmatched. The CDR3 runs to 14 residues. CDR3 region: CASRPSGRGYEQYF. CDR3 in DNA: TGTGCCAGCAGGCCAAGCGGGAGGGGGTACGAGCAGTACTTC.

This clonotype came up a few times. This chain joins TRBV15 and TRBJ2-5; TRBD2 might be the D (5 bases). Germline V lookup: CDR1 LNHNV, CDR2 YYDKDF (reference sequence). With 0 bases removed from V and 5 bases from J, the gap between germline ends came to 13 bases. The length of the CDR3 is 15 residues. CDR3 residues: CATSRDRYRGETQYF. The CDR3 DNA reads as TGTGCCACCAGCAGAGATCGGTACAGAGGGGAGACCCAGTACTTC.

The CDR3 DNA follows: TGCAGCGGGGAAGTACTGAACACTGAAGCTTTCTTT. Translation: CSGEVLNTEAFF. J is TRBJ1-1 and V is TRBV29-1; D remains ambiguous. The CDR3 consists of 12 residues. The V gene lost 7 bases and the J gene lost 0 bases, with 9 bases spanning the gap. Germline CDR1 is SQVTM and CDR2 is ANQGSEA.

V usage is TRBV7-2 and J usage is TRBJ2-3; the D is unclear. This CDR3 is built from 14 residues. The V gene lost 0 bases and the J gene lost 6 bases, with 10 bases spanning the gap. The germline gives CDR1 SGHTA, CDR2 FQGNSA. The CDR3 DNA sequence: TGTGCCAGCAGCTTAGCGAGACTCGTTGATACGCAGTATTTT. Residues: CASSLARLVDTQYF. Full variable domain (remainder filled in from reference TRBV7-2 and TRBJ2-3): GAGVSQSPSNKVTEKGKDVELRCDPISGHTALYWYRQSLGQGLEFLIYFQGNSAPDKSGLPSDRFSAERTGGSVSTLTIQRTQQEDSAVYLCASSLARLVDTQYFGPGTRLTVL.

This clonotype was observed a few times. CDR3 protein: CASSDRALDAEAFF. In DNA, the CDR3 is TGCGCCAGCAGCGACAGGGCGCTGGACGCTGAAGCTTTCTTT. The rearrangement joins TRBV23-1 to TRBJ1-1, with 7 positions matching TRBD1. TRBV23-1 is an open reading frame whose function is uncertain. The length of the CDR3 is 14 residues. V shed 6 bases and J 6 bases; nucleotides not matched to a gene: 10.

The V call is TRBV25-1, the J call TRBJ1-4; D not resolved. From germline, CDR1 is MGHDK and CDR2 SYGVNS. Trimming took 0 bases from V and 5 from J, leaving 10 bases between them. The CDR3 has 15 amino acids. The CDR3 DNA reads TGTGCCAGCAGTGAATACGGCGGAACCAATGAAAAACTGTTTTTT. It yields the protein CASSEYGGTNEKLFF. The entire variable domain, with the rest obtained from reference TRBV25-1 and TRBJ1-4, is as follows: EADIYQTPRYLVIGTGKKITLECSQTMGHDKMYWYQQDPGMELHLIHYSYGVNSTEKGDLSSESTVSRIRTEHFPLTLESARPSHTSQYLCASSEYGGTNEKLFFGSGTQLSVL.

V and J are TRBV7-6 and TRBJ2-5; 12 bases fit TRBD2. From germline, CDR1 is SGHVS and CDR2 FNYEAQ. This CDR3 region has 15 residues. Trimming removed 7 bases from V and 5 bases from J; junction bases left unmatched: 8. CDR3 sequence: CASTPRLAGAETQYF. The CDR3 bases are TGTGCCAGCACCCCGAGACTAGCGGGAGCCGAGACCCAGTACTTC.

Ten or more counts support this clonotype. The chain is built from TRBV5-1 and TRBJ2-1, with unresolved D. Germline V gene data show CDR1 as SGHRS and CDR2 as YFSETQ. CDR3 size: 14 residues. Deletions cut 5 bases from V and 0 bases from J, with 9 bases between. CDR3 nucleotide sequence: TGCGCCAGCAGAGACGGTAGCTCCTACAATGAGCAGTTCTTC. Protein: CASRDGSSYNEQFF.

The chain employs TRBV5-1 and TRBJ2-3, with 7 bases lining up with TRBD2. V was pared by 1 base and J by 0 bases, with 17 bases of the junction left unmatched. Germline CDR1 SGHRS, CDR2 YFSETQ. The CDR3 is made up of 20 amino acids. The CDR3 loop reads CASSLNGLAERRPSTDTQYF. The CDR3 DNA reads as TGCGCCAGCAGCTTGAACGGGCTAGCGGAAAGGCGACCTAGCACAGATACGCAGTATTTT.

This clonotype has a count of ten or more. The chain is built from TRBV20-1 and TRBJ2-3; D gene ambiguous. V lost 2 bases and J lost 2, with 5 bases in between. Germline V gene sequence: CDR1 DFQATT, CDR2 SNEGSKA (reference sequence). The CDR3 sequence is 12 residues long. The CDR3 sequence is CSARPDTDTQYF. CDR3 bases: TGCAGTGCTAGACCCGACACAGATACGCAGTATTTT.

The CDR3 sequence: CASSYLPGQGNYEQYF. In DNA, the CDR3 is TGTGCCAGCAGTTACTTACCGGGACAGGGGAACTACGAGCAGTACTTC. The gene calls are TRBV6-5 and TRBJ2-7, with 10 bases identical to TRBD1. The germline V gene encodes CDR1 MNHEY and CDR2 SVGAGI. V shed 1 base and J 3 bases; nucleotides not matched to a gene: 6. This CDR3 spans 16 amino acids.

The genes are TRBV5-1 and TRBJ2-3; 9 nucleotides match TRBD1. CDR3 size: 15 residues. Losses at the gene ends were 3 bases for V and 2 bases for J; bases not matched to a gene: 4. Germline loops: CDR1 SGHRS, CDR2 YFSETQ. The CDR3 sequence: CASSSRTGDTDTQYF. The CDR3 DNA reads as TGCGCCAGCAGCTCGCGGACAGGGGACACAGATACGCAGTATTTT.

This clonotype was seen ten or more times. V is TRBV9 and J is TRBJ2-1; D call uncertain. This CDR3 contains 10 residues. Trimming stripped 4 bases from V and 7 bases from J, with 3 bases between. CDR1 is SGDLS, CDR2 YYNGEE, per germline. The CDR3 protein is CASSPNEQFF. The DNA for the CDR3 is TGTGCCAGCAGCCCTAATGAGCAGTTCTTC.

This clonotype was seen ten or more times. The V and J genes are TRBV24-1 and TRBJ2-2; D gene ambiguous. The CDR3 has 13 amino acids. Trimming stripped 3 bases from V and 6 bases from J, with 7 bases between. CDR1 and CDR2 (germline): KGHDR, SFDVKD. The CDR3 here is CATSDQYAGELFF. DNA for the CDR3: TGTGCCACCAGTGATCAGTACGCCGGGGAGCTGTTTTTT.

This chain uses TRBV7-8 with TRBJ2-7; 14 nucleotides match TRBD2. V was clipped by 7 bases and J by 2 bases; unmatched bases: 16. Germline V gene lookup returns CDR1 SGHVS and CDR2 FQNEAQ. The CDR3 length is 19 residues. CDR3 nucleotide sequence: TGTGCCAGCAATGCACCGACTAGCGGGAGGGCCGGTGAGACCTACGAGCAGTACTTC. Translated, it gives CASNAPTSGRAGETYEQYF. Full variable domain (rest looked up from reference TRBV7-8 and TRBJ2-7): GAGVSQSPRYKVAKRGQDVALRCDPISGHVSLFWYQQALGQGPEFLTYFQNEAQLDKSGLPSDRFFAERPEGSVSTLKIQRTQQEDSAVYLCASNAPTSGRAGETYEQYFGPGTRLTVT.

This clonotype has only a few counts. The V call is TRBV12-3 or TRBV12-4, the J call TRBJ2-1; D is unclear. This CDR3 has 12 residues. V lost 2 bases and J lost 7, with 6 bases in between. The CDR3 DNA is TGTGCCAGCAGTTTAAGTGAGAATGAGCAGTTCTTC. Translation gives CASSLSENEQFF.

The V call is TRBV12-3 or TRBV12-4, the J call TRBJ2-1; 14 positions match TRBD2. Trimming cost V 8 bases and J 4 bases; bases outside gene matches: 19. The CDR3 is 20 amino acids. Here the CDR3 reads CASLLSGGLAGAGSYNEQFF. Written as DNA, the CDR3 is TGTGCCAGCCTTCTGTCAGGGGGACTAGCGGGAGCCGGGTCGTACAATGAGCAGTTCTTC.

This clonotype was recorded many times. V usage is TRBV6-1 and J usage is TRBJ2-7, with D perhaps TRBD1 (7 bases). V lost 5 bases to trimming and J lost 3 bases, with 20 bases between them. The CDR3 has 16 residues. Germline V gene data show CDR1 as MNHNS and CDR2 as SASEGT. CDR3 DNA: TGTGCCAGCAGTAGTAGCCGGGGGACAGCCCTCTACGAGCAGTACTTC. Translation: CASSSSRGTALYEQYF.

In this sample, this clonotype turned up once. The chain uses TRBV28 and TRBJ2-7; no reliable D call. The CDR3 sequence is 16 residues long. Germline V gene lookup returns CDR1 MDHEN and CDR2 SYDVKM. V lost 6 bases to trimming and J lost 0 bases, with 18 bases between them. The CDR3 DNA is TGTGCCAGCAGCCCCTCCCACTCGGGCGGCTCCTACGAGCAGTACTTC. Protein product: CASSPSHSGGSYEQYF.

J is TRBJ1-2 and V is TRBV5-5; D might be TRBD1 (6 bases). The V gene lost 2 bases and the J gene lost 7 bases, with 12 bases spanning the gap. This CDR3 has 13 amino acids. Germline V gene sequence: CDR1 SGHKS, CDR2 YYEKEE (reference sequence). CDR3 amino acids: CASSLQGLFGYTF. The CDR3 region has the DNA TGTGCCAGCAGCTTACAGGGACTGTTTGGCTACACCTTC.

This clonotype came up many times. The rearrangement joins TRBV27 to TRBJ2-1; D ambiguous. Germline-derived CDR1 and CDR2 are MNHEY and SMNVEV (reference sequence). V gave up 0 bases and J gave up 7 bases, with 7 bases separating them. The CDR3 length is 13 residues. CDR3 DNA sequence: TGTGCCAGCAGTTTATCCTCTTCAAATGAGCAGTTCTTC. It codes for CASSLSSSNEQFF.

This clonotype came up a few times. The rearrangement links TRBV20-1 to TRBJ1-2; 8 bases match TRBD1. Germline values: CDR1 DFQATT, CDR2 SNEGSKA (reference sequence). This CDR3 spans 13 amino acids. The J segment lost 6 bases and the V segment lost 7 bases, leaving 10 bases of the junction unmatched. The CDR3 sequence is CSVAGGAANGYTF. CDR3 sequence (DNA): TGCAGTGTCGCAGGGGGCGCGGCGAATGGCTACACCTTC.

The J gene is TRBJ1-5, the V gene TRBV7-2; tentatively, D is TRBD1 (5 bases). The V end was cut by 5 bases, the J end by 3 bases, with 17 bases between. The germline CDR1 and CDR2 sequences are SGHTA and FQGNSA. The CDR3 is 16 amino acids. CDR3 in amino acids: CASSPVLGTLNQPQHF. CDR3 in DNA: TGTGCCAGCAGCCCCGTTTTGGGGACCCTCAATCAGCCCCAGCATTTT.

The chain carries TRBV28 and TRBJ1-2; maybe TRBD1 (6 bases). This CDR3 region has 14 residues. Deletions cut 5 bases from V and 4 bases from J, with 14 bases between. CDR1 and CDR2 from the germline V gene are MDHEN and SYDVKM. CDR3 DNA: TGTGCCAGCAGTCTAAGACAGGACCTCTATGGCTACACCTTC. Translating it yields CASSLRQDLYGYTF.

A few counts support this clonotype. The gene calls are TRBV6-1 and TRBJ2-1; a weak D match, TRBD2 (5 bases). The V gene's germline CDR1 is MNHNS and CDR2 SASEGT. This CDR3 has 15 residues. V was shortened by 0 bases and J by 7 bases, with 13 bases between the two germline ends. CDR3 amino acids: CASSEAGGLANEQFF. CDR3 bases: TGTGCCAGCAGTGAAGCTGGCGGGCTTGCGAATGAGCAGTTCTTC.